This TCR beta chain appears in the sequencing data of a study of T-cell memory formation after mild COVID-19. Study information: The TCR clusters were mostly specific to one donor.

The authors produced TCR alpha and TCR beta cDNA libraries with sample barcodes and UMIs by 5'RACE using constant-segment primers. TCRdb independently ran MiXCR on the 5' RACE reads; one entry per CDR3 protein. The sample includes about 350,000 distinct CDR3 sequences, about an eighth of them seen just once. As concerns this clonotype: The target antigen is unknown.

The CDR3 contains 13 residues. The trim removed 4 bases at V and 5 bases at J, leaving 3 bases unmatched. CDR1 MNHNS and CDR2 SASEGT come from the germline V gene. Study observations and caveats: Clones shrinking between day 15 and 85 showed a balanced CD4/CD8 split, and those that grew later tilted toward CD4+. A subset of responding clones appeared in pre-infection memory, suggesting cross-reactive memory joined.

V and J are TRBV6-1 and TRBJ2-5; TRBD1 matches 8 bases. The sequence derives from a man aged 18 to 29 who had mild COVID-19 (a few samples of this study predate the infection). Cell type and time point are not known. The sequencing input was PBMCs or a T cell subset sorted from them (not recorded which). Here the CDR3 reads CASSGGQVETQYF. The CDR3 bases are TGTGCCAGCAGTGGGGGACAGGTGGAGACCCAGTACTTC.